This T cell receptor (beta chain) stems from a study of T-cell memory formation after mild COVID-19. Across the study: Clustering of TCRs was largely donor specific.

Study-level points and caveats: Memory sampled before infection contained some responding clones, suggesting cross-reactive memory joined. There was a balanced CD4/CD8 profile in clones contracting day 15 to 85, and later expanders leaned CD4+.

The CDR3 consists of 14 residues. V was pared by 5 bases and J by 7 bases, with 10 bases of the junction left unmatched. Germline CDR1 DFQATT, CDR2 SNEGSKA (reference sequence). This clonotype turned up a few times. Its matching antigen is unknown. TCRalpha and TCRbeta libraries used 5'RACE with constant-segment primers and UMIs. In TCRdb, the 5' RACE reads were re-called with MiXCR into one record per CDR3 protein. The repertoire consists of 200,000 to 250,000 distinct CDR3 sequences, with about 17% occurring once and the leading ten covering around 3.8%. The chain carries TRBV20-1 and TRBJ2-7, with TRBD1 matching over 11 bases. Sequenced input: PBMCs or a T cell subset sorted from them (not recorded which). The TCR originated in a man younger than 35 who had mild COVID-19 (a few samples of this study predate the infection). Cell type and time point are not known. The CDR3 sequence: CSAAWTGGPYEQYF. Written as DNA, the CDR3 is TGCAGTGCTGCCTGGACAGGGGGCCCGTATGAGCAGTACTTC.